This paragraph covers one TCR beta chain sequence. Its antigen remains unknown. Trimming took off 0 bases at V and 2 bases at J, with 15 bases between the two ends. Germline CDR1 is SGHDT and CDR2 is YYEEEE. This CDR3 spans 16 amino acids. This record comes from a study of identical twins. TCRdb called the 5' RACE reads again in MiXCR, with one record for every CDR3 protein. Among hundreds of thousands of distinct CDR3 sequences listed, over 5% were seen once. Study-wide results and limits: Not following the same donors, the study drew its conclusions from cross-sectional statistical analysis.

Everyone who donated was a healthy Caucasian. What was sequenced was naive T cells sorted from blood. The V gene is TRBV5-6, the J gene TRBJ2-7; maybe TRBD1 (6 bases). The receptor comes from a man younger than 30 in good health. In nucleotides, the CDR3 is TGTGCCAGCAGCTTGGGTCCAGCAGGGGCCACCTACGAGCAGTACTTC. This codes for CASSLGPAGATYEQYF.